One sample yielded the 5 T cell receptor beta chains listed below, sequenced in a study of shared clonotypes between healthy human individuals. Produced via immunoSEQ multiplex PCR; TCRdb's table is partial and in-frame only. Here the sample spans hundreds of thousands of clones, approximately 79% being singletons. The sample comprised memory CD4+ T cells sorted from blood. As for subset: CD45RA-negative fraction. These receptors were collected from a woman aged 30 to 39 in good health.

The CDR3, as DNA: TGTGCCAGCAGTGAATATCTGCAGACTGAAGCTTTCTTT. As protein: CASSEYLQTEAFF. This rearrangement joins TRBV25-1 to TRBJ1-1, with D unresolved. The CDR3 is made up of 13 amino acids. Trimming left V 0 bases short and J 5 bases short, with 7 bases between. Germline CDR1 and CDR2: MGHDK and SYGVNS.

The J gene is TRBJ1-2, the V gene TRBV6-1; the D gene is possibly TRBD1 (6 bases). Trimming stripped 0 bases from V and 4 bases from J, with 12 bases between. There are 15 residues in the CDR3. Germline-derived CDR1 and CDR2 are MNHNS and SASEGT. The CDR3 region is CASSEAPGTSYGYTF. CDR3 nucleotides: TGTGCCAGCAGTGAAGCGCCCGGGACAAGCTATGGCTACACCTTC.

The CDR3 loop is CASSPGTGVVQYF. The CDR3 DNA follows: TGTGCCAGCTCACCAGGGACAGGGGTCGTACAGTACTTC. The chain employs TRBV18 and TRBJ2-7, with 10 bases matching TRBD1. CDR1 and CDR2 (germline): KGHSH, LQKENI. V was pared by 2 bases and J by 10 bases, with 5 bases of the junction left unmatched. This CDR3 has 13 residues.

The chain is built from TRBV19 and TRBJ2-1, with TRBD2 identical over 12 bases. The ends lost 4 bases at V and 10 bases at J; junction bases unmatched: 11. This CDR3 has 16 residues. Looked up from germline, CDR1 is LNHDA and CDR2 is SQIVND (reference sequence). CDR3 sequence (DNA): TGTGCCAGTAGTACGCTAGCGGGAGGGCCAAGCGTGGAGCAGTTCTTC. Translated: CASSTLAGGPSVEQFF.

V and J are TRBV19 and TRBJ2-6; maybe TRBD2 (5 bases). Germline CDR1 and CDR2: LNHDA and SQIVND (reference sequence). The CDR3 runs to 14 residues. V was pared by 8 bases and J by 4 bases, with 12 bases between. CDR3 bases: TGTGCCAGTGCGGAGGCGCGGGGGGCCAACGTCCTGACTTTC. Amino acid sequence: CASAEARGANVLTF.